A selection of T cell receptor beta chains follows, all from one sample in a study of cytomegalovirus exposure and HLA in healthy donors. Clones were read by immunoSEQ multiplex PCR, and TCRdb kept only the in-frame ones, dropping some. The sample includes about 83,000 clones, just under 75% of them seen just once. What was sequenced was PBMCs. The receptors originated from a man between 60 and 75 years old in good health and CMV-seronegative. CDR3s include the opening cysteine and the closing phenylalanine or tryptophan. Each record gives: J gene, clone size, D gene, V gene, CDR3 length, CDR3 protein, CDR3 DNA. D genes are given only for firm matches. Clone size, where shown, is once, few, many, or a class for clones that have expanded.

TRBJ1-3,NA,NA,TRBV30,15,CAWSGNRRGRDTIYF,TGTGCCTGGAGTGGTAACAGGAGGGGAAGAGACACCATATATTTT
TRBJ2-7,NA,NA,TRBV7-8,14,CASSLATASYEQYF,TGTGCCAGCAGCTTAGCAACAGCTTCCTACGAGCAGTACTTC
TRBJ1-1,NA,NA,TRBV28,15,CASSGESGGPTEAFF,TGTGCCAGCAGTGGGGAAAGCGGGGGTCCTACTGAAGCTTTCTTT
TRBJ1-1,few,TRBD1,TRBV4-2,17,CASSPTPTGVRNTEAFF,TGTGCCAGCAGCCCCACCCCCACAGGGGTCAGGAACACTGAAGCTTTCTTT
TRBJ2-5,NA,TRBD1,TRBV2,14,CASSDPRGRETQYF,TGTGCCAGCAGTGATCCCAGGGGGCGAGAGACCCAGTACTTC
TRBJ1-5,NA,TRBD1,TRBV7-9,15,CSSSLGQGEHQPQHF,TGTTCCAGCAGCTTAGGGCAGGGGGAACATCAGCCCCAGCATTTT
TRBJ2-1,NA,NA,TRBV30,14,CAWRLGGTSYEQFF,TGTGCCTGGCGTTTGGGCGGGACGAGCTATGAGCAGTTCTTC
TRBJ2-3,few,TRBD2,TRBV6-1,15,CASIRGGGGPDTQYF,TGTGCCAGCATCCGGGGGGGTGGGGGGCCGGATACGCAGTATTTT
TRBJ1-5,NA,NA,TRBV30,15,CAWSTWGGGNQPQHF,TGTGCCTGGAGTACTTGGGGAGGAGGCAATCAGCCCCAGCATTTT
TRBJ1-2,once,TRBD1,TRBV6-5,11,CASIIQGVYTF,TGTGCCAGCATCATACAGGGGGTCTACACCTTC
TRBJ2-3,NA,TRBD1,TRBV7-9,14,CASSLPGQGDTQYF,TGTGCCAGCAGCTTACCCGGACAGGGGGATACGCAGTATTTT
TRBJ1-3,NA,NA,TRBV19,16,CASSARQESSGNTIYF,TGTGCCAGTAGCGCCCGACAGGAGAGCTCTGGAAACACCATATATTTT
TRBJ2-7,NA,NA,TRBV9,14,CASSVGNGPYEQYF,TGTGCCAGCAGCGTAGGAAATGGCCCCTACGAGCAGTACTTC
TRBJ1-3,once,TRBD1,TRBV30,15,CAWSVLQTGWDTIYF,TGTGCCTGGAGTGTACTCCAGACAGGGTGGGACACCATATATTTT
TRBJ1-1,few,NA,TRBV6-1,13,CASSQVRDTEAFF,TGTGCCAGCAGTCAGGTGCGGGACACTGAAGCTTTCTTT
TRBJ1-1,few,TRBD1,TRBV10-3,16,CAISEMSGGDLSEAFF,TGTGCCATCAGTGAGATGTCAGGGGGCGATCTATCTGAAGCTTTCTTT
TRBJ1-1,NA,NA,TRBV5-1,15,CASSLGSRDLTEAFF,TGCGCCAGCAGCTTGGGGTCGCGGGATTTGACTGAAGCTTTCTTT
TRBJ1-5,NA,NA,TRBV21-1,14,CASSKGQANQPRHF,TGTGCCAGCAGCAAGGGCCAGGCCAATCAGCCCCGGCATTTT
TRBJ1-2,NA,NA,TRBV7-3,15,CASSPYTDSLYGYTF,TGTGCCAGCAGCCCCTATACCGACAGCCTCTATGGCTACACCTTC
TRBJ2-1,once,TRBD2,TRBV13,15,CASSFRLAGVNEQFF,TGTGCCAGCAGCTTTCGATTAGCGGGGGTCAATGAGCAGTTCTTC
TRBJ1-5,NA,TRBD1,TRBV2,14,CASGDRAGNQPQHF,TGTGCCAGCGGGGACAGGGCAGGCAATCAGCCCCAGCATTTT
TRBJ2-2,NA,TRBD1,TRBV5-5,14,CASNNRGGAGELFF,TGTGCCAGCAACAACAGGGGTGGGGCCGGGGAGCTGTTTTTT
TRBJ1-5,once,NA,TRBV28,15,CASSLVGTSNQPQHF,TGTGCCAGCAGTTTAGTGGGCACAAGCAATCAGCCCCAGCATTTT
TRBJ1-6,NA,NA,TRBV7-9,17,CSSSFDRTSSYNSPLHF,TGTTCCAGCAGCTTCGACAGGACGAGCTCCTATAATTCACCCCTCCACTTT
TRBJ1-2,NA,TRBD1,TRBV18,18,CASSPLTTPGQGGDGYTF,TGTGCCAGCTCACCACTCACGACACCGGGACAGGGCGGTGATGGCTACACCTTC
TRBJ1-2,NA,TRBD1,TRBV5-1,14,CASSSNTGGRGYTF,TGCGCCAGCAGCTCCAACACAGGGGGCCGAGGCTACACCTTC
TRBJ2-5,few,TRBD2,TRBV4-2,15,CASSQDSGLAVTQYF,TGTGCCAGCAGCCAAGATAGCGGACTAGCGGTTACCCAGTACTTC
TRBJ1-3,NA,TRBD1,TRBV11-2,17,CASSRGGTGVTGNTIYF,TGTGCCAGCAGCCGGGGGGGGACAGGGGTAACTGGAAACACCATATATTTT
TRBJ2-1,NA,TRBD2,TRBV7-3,13,CASSLGGVNEQFF,TGTGCCAGCAGCTTAGGGGGGGTCAATGAGCAGTTCTTC
TRBJ2-4,few,TRBD2,TRBV5-4,18,CASSLWTSGGLAKNIQYF,TGTGCCAGCAGCTTGTGGACTAGCGGGGGCCTAGCCAAAAACATTCAGTACTTC
TRBJ2-5,NA,TRBD1,TRBV19,16,CASSIRKQGAEETQYF,TGTGCCAGTAGTATAAGAAAACAGGGGGCAGAAGAGACCCAGTACTTC
TRBJ2-7,NA,TRBD2,TRBV11-2,14,CASKRLAGSYEQYF,TGTGCCAGCAAGAGACTAGCGGGGAGCTACGAGCAGTACTTC
TRBJ1-2,NA,TRBD1,TRBV13,14,CASRPDRAIYGYTF,TGTGCCAGCAGACCCGACAGGGCCATCTATGGCTACACCTTC
TRBJ2-7,NA,NA,TRBV25-1,16,CASSAPGQLPSYEQYF,TGTGCCAGCAGTGCTCCTGGACAGCTGCCTTCCTACGAGCAGTACTTC
TRBJ2-1,NA,TRBD2,TRBV4-1,16,CASSQGEAGGRNEQFF,TGCGCCAGCAGCCAAGGAGAAGCGGGGGGGCGGAATGAGCAGTTCTTC
TRBJ2-5,NA,TRBD1,TRBV14,16,CASSQDVGQGVETQYF,TGTGCCAGCAGCCAAGATGTCGGACAGGGAGTGGAGACCCAGTACTTC
TRBJ1-4,NA,NA,TRBV18,14,CASSQSGPNEKLFF,TGTGCCAGCTCGCAAAGCGGACCTAATGAAAAACTGTTTTTT
TRBJ2-6,few,NA,TRBV5-6,15,CASSLGGSGANVLTF,TGTGCCAGCAGTCTGGGGGGTTCTGGGGCCAACGTCCTGACTTTC
TRBJ1-1,NA,TRBD1,TRBV11-2,15,CASSSTGGMRSRAFF,TGTGCCAGCAGCTCGACAGGGGGTATGAGGTCACGGGCTTTCTTT
TRBJ1-5,once,TRBD1,TRBV19,16,CASSTPWTGLNQPQHF,TGTGCCAGTAGTACCCCCTGGACAGGGCTCAATCAGCCCCAGCATTTT
TRBJ2-3,NA,NA,TRBV7-9,16,CSSSLVTGRFTDTQYF,TGTTCCAGCAGCTTAGTTACGGGGAGATTCACAGATACGCAGTATTTT
TRBJ2-3,NA,TRBD2,TRBV4-1,16,CASSQGVGTSGGAQYF,TGCGCCAGCAGCCAAGGGGTTGGGACTAGCGGGGGGGCGCAGTATTTT
TRBJ1-1,few,NA,TRBV5-4,13,CASSWGGNTEAFF,TGTGCCAGCAGCTGGGGGGGGAACACTGAAGCTTTCTTT
TRBJ2-3,NA,NA,TRBV4-2,16,CASRARPGDFTDTQYF,TGTGCCAGCAGGGCTAGGCCGGGGGACTTCACAGATACGCAGTATTTT
TRBJ2-1,NA,TRBD1,TRBV9,13,CASSPGRDRRQFF,TGTGCCAGCAGCCCGGGCCGGGACAGAAGGCAGTTCTTC
TRBJ2-5,NA,TRBD2,TRBV6-5,15,CASSRTTSGGGTQYF,TGTGCCAGCAGTCGTACCACTAGCGGGGGGGGGACCCAGTACTTC